Below are 3 T cell receptor beta chains sequenced from a single sample in a study of breast tumors, draining lymph nodes, adjacent tissues. TCRdb redid the calling of the multiplex PCR reads with MiXCR, one entry per CDR3 protein. The table shows roughly 220,000 distinct CDR3 sequences, with 30% to 35% occurring only once. Axillary draining lymph nodes of breast cancer patients supplied the node samples. Sequenced sample: axillary lymph node tissue. Receptors originate from a female donor with breast cancer. Some clones in this sample may be carry-over from other donors' samples.

This sequence joins TRBV15 and TRBJ2-3; a weak D match, TRBD1 (6 bases). The CDR3 spans 15 residues. V lost 3 bases to trimming and J lost 1 base, with 11 bases between them. In germline, CDR1 is LNHNV, CDR2 YYDKDF (reference sequence). The CDR3 loop is CATSSATGRTDTQYF. In DNA, the CDR3 is TGTGCCACCAGCAGCGCCACAGGGCGCACAGATACGCAGTATTTT.

CDR3 loop: CASSSGQGQETQYF. The CDR3 region has the DNA TGTGCCAGCAGTTCAGGACAGGGGCAAGAGACCCAGTACTTC. The chain links TRBV28 to TRBJ2-5; 9 nucleotides align to TRBD1. The CDR3 loop spans 14 amino acids. J was trimmed by 2 bases and V by 4 bases; bases with no gene match: 2. The germline V gene has CDR1 MDHEN and CDR2 SYDVKM.

The chain joins TRBV2 to TRBJ2-6, with TRBD2 identical over 7 bases. Germline loops: CDR1 SNHLY, CDR2 FYNNEI. CDR3 length equals 19 residues. V lost 0 bases, J lost 0 bases, and 8 bases stayed unmatched. CDR3 loop: CASSEALRGDHSGANVLTF. DNA of the CDR3: TGTGCCAGCAGTGAAGCGCTTCGGGGGGACCACTCTGGGGCCAACGTCCTGACTTTC.